This T cell receptor (beta chain) is from a study of blood T cell repertoires in COVID-19. About the research overall: Both acute and convalescent COVID-19 samples were obtained from the United States, Italy and Spain. The cDNA or gDNA used as material had been derived from T cells, B-cell-depleted T cells, or PBMCs.

There are 15 residues in the CDR3. The junction had 5 bases not matched to a gene; V was cut back by 3 bases and J by 6 bases. The germline V gene has CDR1 MNHEY and CDR2 SVGEGT. Repertoires were generated with immunoSEQ multiplex PCR, while TCRdb's copy carries only in-frame clones and drops some. The data contain 150,000 to 200,000 clones, around 85% of them singletons. This chain links TRBV6-2 or TRBV6-3 with TRBJ1-5; 10 bases agree with TRBD1. Sequencing was carried out using peripheral blood. This clonotype originated in a human donor with acute or convalescent COVID-19. The donor label of this sample is uncertain. The CDR3, as DNA: TGTGCCAGCAGTTATTCCGGGACAGGGGTTCAGCCCCAGCATTTT. Translating it yields CASSYSGTGVQPQHF.